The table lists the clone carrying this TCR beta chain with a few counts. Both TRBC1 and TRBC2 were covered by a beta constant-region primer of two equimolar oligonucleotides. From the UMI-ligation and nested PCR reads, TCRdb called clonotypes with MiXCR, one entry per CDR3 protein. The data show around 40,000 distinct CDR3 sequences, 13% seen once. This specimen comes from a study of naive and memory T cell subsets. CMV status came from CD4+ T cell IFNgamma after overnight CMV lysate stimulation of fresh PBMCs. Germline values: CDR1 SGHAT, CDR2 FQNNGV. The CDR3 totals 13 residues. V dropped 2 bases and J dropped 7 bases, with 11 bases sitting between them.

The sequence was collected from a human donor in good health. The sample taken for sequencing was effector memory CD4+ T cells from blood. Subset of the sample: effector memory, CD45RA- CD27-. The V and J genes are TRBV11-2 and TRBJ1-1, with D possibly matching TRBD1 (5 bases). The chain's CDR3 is CASSLSGDLEAFF. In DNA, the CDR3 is TGTGCCAGCAGCTTAAGTGGGGACCTTGAAGCTTTCTTT.